Below, 26 T cell receptor beta chains from the same sample are listed, as sequenced in a study of blood T cell repertoires in COVID-19. TCRdb's copy holds only in-frame clones and misses some; the assay was immunoSEQ multiplex PCR. This sample yields 220,000 or so clones, of which roughly four fifths are seen a single time; under 2% belongs to the top ten. Material: peripheral blood. These TCRs come from a woman of 80 years or more with acute or convalescent COVID-19.

This chain connects TRBV5-6 to TRBJ1-4, with D maybe TRBD1 (5 bases). The CDR3 has 15 amino acids. V dropped 0 bases and J dropped 2 bases, with 8 bases sitting between them. The V gene's germline CDR1 is SGHDT and CDR2 YYEEEE. CDR3 bases: TGTGCCAGCAGCTTGGCCGGGGGGACTAATGAAAAACTGTTTTTT. This gives the protein CASSLAGGTNEKLFF.

In DNA, the CDR3 is TGTGCCAGCACCCCTAGCGGGAGGTCCTACGAGCAGTACTTC. It encodes CASTPSGRSYEQYF. The chain couples TRBV6-2 or TRBV6-3 to TRBJ2-7, with 11 bases fitting TRBD2. CDR3 length: 14 amino acids. Germline V gives CDR1 MNHEY, CDR2 SVGEGT. J lost 1 base, V lost 7 bases, and 3 bases had no gene match.

This chain joins TRBV2 and TRBJ2-1; 11 bases fit TRBD2. This CDR3 region has 15 residues. In germline, CDR1 is SNHLY, CDR2 FYNNEI. Trimming took 6 bases from V and 4 from J; bases not matched to a gene: 5. In nucleotides, the CDR3 is TGTGCCAGCAGCGTGACTAGCGGGGAATACAATGAGCAGTTCTTC. It encodes CASSVTSGEYNEQFF. The complete variable domain, with remaining parts taken from reference TRBV2 and TRBJ2-1, reads EPEVTQTPSHQVTQMGQEVILRCVPISNHLYFYWYRQILGQKVEFLVSFYNNEISEKSEIFDDQFSVERPDGSNFTLKIRSTKLEDSAMYFCASSVTSGEYNEQFFGPGTRLTVL.

The chain couples TRBV6-2 or TRBV6-3 to TRBJ1-5; D remains unclear. This CDR3 is 12 amino acids long. From germline, CDR1 is MNHEY and CDR2 SVGEGT. The V and J ends lost 5 bases and 11 bases respectively, with 13 bases between them. In nucleotides, the CDR3 is TGTGCCAGCAGTGCCCGGGGTGTAGCCCAGCATTTT. Its translation is CASSARGVAQHF.

The chain links TRBV5-1 to TRBJ2-1; 13 bases match TRBD2. The CDR3 runs to 15 residues. V lost 0 bases and J lost 9; bases outside the gene matches: 3. Per the germline V gene, CDR1 is SGHRS and CDR2 is YFSETQ. CDR3 DNA sequence: TGCGCCAGCAGCTTGGAACTAGCGGGGGGGCCTGAGCAGTTCTTC. Encoded protein: CASSLELAGGPEQFF.

The V gene is TRBV5-6, the J gene TRBJ1-2, with a possible D match to TRBD1 (6 bases). Germline V gene data show CDR1 as SGHDT and CDR2 as YYEEEE. With 4 bases removed from V and 3 bases from J, the gap between germline ends came to 16 bases. This CDR3 is 15 amino acids long. CDR3 residues: CASSPYDRLYYGYTF. In DNA form, the CDR3 reads TGTGCCAGCAGCCCATATGACAGGTTATACTATGGCTACACCTTC. The whole variable domain, filled in from reference TRBV5-6 and TRBJ1-2, reads DAGVTQSPTHLIKTRGQQVTLRCSPKSGHDTVSWYQQALGQGPQFIFQYYEEEERQRGNFPDRFSGHQFPNYSSELNVNALLLGDSALYLCASSPYDRLYYGYTFGSGTRLTVV.

The rearrangement links TRBV5-1 to TRBJ1-5; no definite D call. Looked up from germline, CDR1 is SGHRS and CDR2 is YFSETQ. Trimming cost V 3 bases and J 8 bases, with 12 bases left between them. CDR3 size: 13 residues. CDR3 sequence (DNA): TGCGCCAGCAGCTCCGCCCCCGGTGAGCCCCAGCATTTT. Its translation is CASSSAPGEPQHF.

The chain is built from TRBV7-9 and TRBJ1-1, with a weak D call TRBD1 (5 bases). V was shortened by 3 bases and J by 1 base, with 6 bases between the two germline ends. Germline V gene lookup returns CDR1 SEHNR and CDR2 FQNEAQ (reference sequence). The CDR3 runs 13 residues. The CDR3 bases are TGTGCCAGCAGCTTCAGGGAGAACACTGAAGCTTTCTTT. Amino acids: CASSFRENTEAFF.

This chain links TRBV24-1 with TRBJ2-2; TRBD2 agrees at 15 bases. The ends lost 8 bases at V and 7 bases at J; junction bases unmatched: 7. This CDR3 has 16 residues. Germline V gene data show CDR1 as KGHDR and CDR2 as SFDVKD. The CDR3 spells CATTSGTSGRIGELFF. The CDR3 DNA sequence: TGTGCCACCACCTCCGGGACTAGCGGGAGGATCGGGGAGCTGTTTTTT.

The chain joins TRBV19 to TRBJ1-5; TRBD1 might be the D (5 bases). There are 15 residues in the CDR3. CDR1 LNHDA and CDR2 SQIVND come from the germline V gene (reference sequence). V dropped 4 bases and J dropped 0 bases, with 10 bases sitting between them. CDR3 nucleotides: TGTGCCAGTAGTAGGGGGGTTCCTAGCAATCAGCCCCAGCATTTT. Encoded protein: CASSRGVPSNQPQHF.

This clone was seen just once. The CDR3 here is CASSPTGVSPLHF. CDR3 in DNA: TGTGCCAGCAGTCCAACAGGGGTGTCACCCCTCCACTTT. The gene calls are TRBV2 and TRBJ1-6; 7 bases fit TRBD1. Germline V gives CDR1 SNHLY, CDR2 FYNNEI. The CDR3 loop spans 13 amino acids. Trimming cost V 5 bases and J 10 bases; bases outside gene matches: 5.

The chain is built from TRBV11-2 and TRBJ1-1; no firm D call. CDR3 length: 16 amino acids. V dropped 1 base and J dropped 1 base, with 13 bases sitting between them. Germline CDR1 SGHAT, CDR2 FQNNGV. This CDR3 reads CASSLAFGGRNTEAFF. CDR3 nucleotide sequence: TGTGCCAGCAGCTTAGCGTTCGGAGGCCGGAACACTGAAGCTTTCTTT.

This chain joins TRBV6-5 and TRBJ2-7; TRBD1 aligns across 8 bases. CDR1 and CDR2 from the germline V gene are MNHEY and SVGAGI. The CDR3 loop spans 15 amino acids. V lost 5 bases and J lost 0; bases outside the gene matches: 6. This chain's CDR3 is CASSRDRSLSYEQYF. The CDR3 bases are TGTGCCAGCAGTAGGGACAGGAGCCTCTCCTACGAGCAGTACTTC.

The chain recombines TRBV12-5 with TRBJ1-5; D is uncertain. Trimming took off 0 bases at V and 0 bases at J, with 9 bases between the two ends. Germline V gene data show CDR1 as LGHNT and CDR2 as FRNRAP. There are 16 residues in the CDR3. DNA for the CDR3: TGTGCTAGTGGTTTGGTACACAGAGATAGCAATCAGCCCCAGCATTTT. Its translation is CASGLVHRDSNQPQHF.

This rearrangement joins TRBV28 to TRBJ2-1; possible D gene TRBD2, 6 bases. Germline CDR1 and CDR2: MDHEN and SYDVKM. The V and J ends lost 7 bases and 5 bases respectively, with 18 bases between them. This CDR3 is 15 amino acids long. The CDR3 nucleotides read TGTGCCAGCACAAACCCCAGGAGGGAAAACAATGAGCAGTTCTTC. As protein: CASTNPRRENNEQFF.

The chain joins TRBV5-6 to TRBJ2-3; 10 bases fit TRBD1. The CDR3 is made up of 14 amino acids. With V trimmed by 4 bases and J by 7 bases, 6 bases remained unmatched. CDR1 is SGHDT, CDR2 YYEEEE, per germline. CDR3 residues: CASSNRDRGHTQYF. DNA for the CDR3: TGTGCCAGCAGCAACCGGGACAGGGGACATACGCAGTATTTT. Complete variable domain (other parts from reference TRBV5-6 and TRBJ2-3): DAGVTQSPTHLIKTRGQQVTLRCSPKSGHDTVSWYQQALGQGPQFIFQYYEEEERQRGNFPDRFSGHQFPNYSSELNVNALLLGDSALYLCASSNRDRGHTQYFGPGTRLTVL.

The chain carries TRBV28 and TRBJ1-2; no clear D. The CDR3 extends over 12 amino acids. The ends were cut back, 6 bases at V and 2 bases at J, with 7 bases in the middle. Germline V CDR1 and CDR2: MDHEN, SYDVKM. CDR3 sequence: CASSSVNYGYTF. The CDR3 coding sequence is TGTGCCAGCAGCTCGGTGAACTATGGCTACACCTTC.

The rearrangement joins TRBV30 to TRBJ2-1; possibly TRBD2 for D (6 bases). The CDR3 loop spans 13 amino acids. The germline V and J ends were trimmed by 2 bases and 9 bases, with 14 bases remaining between them. Germline V gene sequence: CDR1 GTSNPN, CDR2 SVGIG (reference sequence). In DNA, the CDR3 is TGTGCCTGGAGTTATCGGGAGATGGGTGAGCAGTTCTTC. It is translated as CAWSYREMGEQFF.

This clone appeared once. V gene TRBV19 combines with J gene TRBJ2-3; D gene unclear. Trimming removed 7 bases from V and 2 bases from J, with 10 bases in between. CDR1 LNHDA and CDR2 SQIVND come from the germline V gene (reference sequence). This CDR3 is 13 amino acids long. The chain's CDR3 is CASTWAPTDTQYF. The CDR3 DNA reads as TGTGCCAGTACTTGGGCCCCCACAGATACGCAGTATTTT.

The rearrangement links TRBV11-3 to TRBJ1-5; D call uncertain. The V gene's germline CDR1 is SGHNT and CDR2 YENEEA. V shed 3 bases and J shed 0 bases, with 12 bases lying between them. The CDR3 runs 16 residues. CDR3 DNA: TGTGCCAGCAGCTTTTACTGGCGGTTTAGCAATCAGCCCCAGCATTTT. Its translation is CASSFYWRFSNQPQHF. Full variable domain (rest looked up from reference TRBV11-3 and TRBJ1-5): EAGVVQSPRYKIIEKKQPVAFWCNPISGHNTLYWYLQNLGQGPELLIRYENEEAVDDSQLPKDRFSAERLKGVDSTLKIQPAELGDSAVYLCASSFYWRFSNQPQHFGDGTRLSIL.

This clone was recorded a few times. This chain uses TRBV5-1 with TRBJ2-7; D gene ambiguous. Germline loops: CDR1 SGHRS, CDR2 YFSETQ. Trimming shortened V by 4 bases and J by 4 bases, and 9 bases separated the two germline ends. This CDR3 spans 12 amino acids. The CDR3: CASSGAGYEQYF. The CDR3 DNA is TGCGCCAGCAGCGGAGCCGGGTACGAGCAGTACTTC.

The chain links TRBV5-8 to TRBJ2-3, with 12 bases matching TRBD2. The germline CDR1 and CDR2 sequences are SGHTS and YDEGEE. With 4 bases clipped from V and 1 base from J, the junction kept 4 bases outside the gene matches. The CDR3 extends over 16 amino acids. In nucleotides, the CDR3 is TGTGCCAGCAGCCTAGGGACTAGCGGGCGCACAGATACGCAGTATTTT. Protein sequence: CASSLGTSGRTDTQYF. Full variable domain (remainder filled in from reference TRBV5-8 and TRBJ2-3): EAGVTQSPTHLIKTRGQQATLRCSPISGHTSVYWYQQALGLGLQFLLWYDEGEERNRGNFPPRFSGRQFPNYSSELNVNALELEDSALYLCASSLGTSGRTDTQYFGPGTRLTVL.

The chain has TRBV28 and TRBJ1-6; 10 nucleotides line up with TRBD1. The CDR3 is 14 amino acids. CDR1 and CDR2 from the germline V gene are MDHEN and SYDVKM. Losses at the gene ends were 3 bases for V and 10 bases for J; bases not matched to a gene: 3. The CDR3 nucleotides read TGTGCCAGCAGTTTTCGGACAGGGGGATCACCCCTCCACTTT. Translating it yields CASSFRTGGSPLHF.

The chain is built from TRBV7-9 and TRBJ1-4, with D possibly being TRBD1 (6 bases). Germline-derived CDR1 and CDR2 are SEHNR and FQNEAQ (reference sequence). With 7 bases removed from V and 8 bases from J, the gap between germline ends came to 17 bases. This CDR3 is built from 14 residues. The CDR3 spells CASTNRELVEKLFF. The DNA for the CDR3 is TGTGCCAGCACCAACAGGGAATTAGTGGAAAAACTGTTTTTT.

The chain combines TRBV3-1 (or the pseudogene TRBV3-2) with TRBJ2-7, with a weak D call TRBD1 (6 bases). The germline gives CDR1 LGHDT, CDR2 YNNKEL (reference sequence). Trimming left V 4 bases short and J 5 bases short, with 21 bases between. This CDR3 spans 16 amino acids. This CDR3 is CASSPTDRPPIHEQYF. The CDR3, as DNA: TGTGCCAGCAGCCCAACTGACAGGCCCCCCATCCACGAGCAGTACTTC.

The chain uses TRBV24-1 and TRBJ2-5; 10 bases are a match to TRBD1. Unmatched junction bases numbered 8, after V lost 3 bases and J lost 5 bases. CDR3 size: 16 residues. Germline V CDR1 and CDR2: KGHDR, SFDVKD. The CDR3: CATSDPRQGAGETQYF. For the CDR3, the DNA is TGTGCCACCAGTGATCCTAGACAGGGGGCCGGGGAGACCCAGTACTTC.